This entry describes one T cell receptor beta chain. What it binds is unknown. This entry is derived from a study of shared clonotypes between healthy human individuals. J was trimmed by 1 base and V by 4 bases; bases with no gene match: 2. The CDR3 has 14 residues. Looked up from germline, CDR1 is SGDLS and CDR2 is YYNGEE. Deep was the level at which the assay was run. Clones were read by immunoSEQ multiplex PCR, and TCRdb kept only the in-frame ones, dropping some. This table holds around 1.5 million clones, approximately 98% found once. The study, taken as a whole, reports: Depth was large, yet rarefaction showed that sorted-subset sequencing was incomplete.

The TCR comes from a man aged 25 to 45 in good health. The material sequenced was naive CD4+ T cells sorted from blood. Sample subset: CD45RA+ positively selected. J is TRBJ1-1 and V is TRBV9, with TRBD1 matching 9 bases. As DNA, the CDR3 is TGTGCCAGCAGCAAGGGACAGGGGAACACTGAAGCTTTCTTT. Protein sequence: CASSKGQGNTEAFF.